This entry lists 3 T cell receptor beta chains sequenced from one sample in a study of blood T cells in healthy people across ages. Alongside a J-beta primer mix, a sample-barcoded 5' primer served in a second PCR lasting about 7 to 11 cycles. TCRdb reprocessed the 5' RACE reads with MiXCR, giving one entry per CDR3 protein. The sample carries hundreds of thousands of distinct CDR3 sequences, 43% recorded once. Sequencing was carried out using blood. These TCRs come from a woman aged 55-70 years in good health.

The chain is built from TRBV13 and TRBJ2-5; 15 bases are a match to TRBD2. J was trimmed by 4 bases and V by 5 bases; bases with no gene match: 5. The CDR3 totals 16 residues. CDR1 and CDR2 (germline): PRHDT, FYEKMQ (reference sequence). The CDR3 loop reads CASSTGLAGGGETQYF. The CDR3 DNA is TGTGCCAGCAGCACCGGACTAGCGGGGGGGGGAGAGACCCAGTACTTC.

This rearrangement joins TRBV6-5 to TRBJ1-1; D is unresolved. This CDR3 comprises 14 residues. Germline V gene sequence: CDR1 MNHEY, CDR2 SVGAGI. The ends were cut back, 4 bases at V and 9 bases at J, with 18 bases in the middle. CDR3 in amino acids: CASSSAGSFAKAFF. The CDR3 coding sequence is TGTGCCAGCAGTTCCGCTGGGTCTTTCGCTAAAGCTTTCTTT.

DNA of the CDR3: TGTGCCAGCTCACCCATGGCTAGCGAAAACACAGATACGCAGTATTTT. Residues: CASSPMASENTDTQYF. J is TRBJ2-3 and V is TRBV18, with D possibly being TRBD2 (6 bases). The CDR3 is 16 amino acids. Germline V gives CDR1 KGHSH, CDR2 LQKENI. The V end lost 3 bases, the J end lost 2 bases, and 15 bases lay between the germline ends.